This TCR beta chain came from a study of T-cell reconstitution after alpha-beta-depleted transplantation in children. Unique molecular identifiers were built into the TCRbeta library. TCRdb re-called the PCR reads through MiXCR, storing one row per CDR3 protein. The table has hundreds of thousands of distinct CDR3 sequences, roughly 8.1% seen once. There are 14 residues in the CDR3. The V end lost 6 bases, the J end lost 5 bases, and 16 bases lay between the germline ends. Findings and caveats of the study: Several hundred expanded graft clones reportedly gave rise to the alpha-beta T cells present about two months after transplant. After one year, T-cell counts and TCRbeta diversity mostly came from new T cells. Certain patients had high TCRbeta diversity at day 60, and it came from recipient T cells and thymic progenitors that survived.

With respect to this clonotype: The antigen is not known.

V usage is TRBV12-3 or TRBV12-4 and J usage is TRBJ1-1; D is undetermined. The source was PBMCs, mostly from graft donor cells, collected 360 days after TCRalphabeta/CD19-depleted stem cell transplant. This sequence was found in a male patient under 10 years old who had a stem cell transplant for acute myeloid leukemia, so the T cells may come from the graft donor. The CDR3 here is CASRTERHRTEAFF. CDR3 bases: TGTGCCAGCAGAACCGAACGTCATAGGACTGAAGCTTTCTTT.